This entry lists 28 T cell receptor beta chains sequenced from one sample in a study of cytomegalovirus exposure and HLA in healthy donors. It was with 60 Vbeta and 13 Jbeta primers that the PCR ran. Profiling relied on immunoSEQ multiplex PCR, and the TCRdb table lists in-frame clones only, not all of them. The sample lists more than 100,000 clones; under 85% were seen once. Sequences were obtained from PBMCs. The receptors come from a man over 45 in good health and CMV-seropositive.

J is TRBJ2-7 and V is TRBV2; a weak D match, TRBD1 (5 bases). The CDR3 spans 14 residues. Deletions cut 7 bases from V and 0 bases from J, with 13 bases between. Germline V gene data show CDR1 as SNHLY and CDR2 as FYNNEI. The CDR3 is CASNPLDSSYEQYF. Written as DNA, the CDR3 is TGTGCCAGCAACCCCTTAGACAGCTCCTACGAGCAGTACTTC.

This clone was recorded only once. This rearrangement joins TRBV2 to TRBJ1-4, with TRBD1 matching over 9 bases. Germline lookup yields CDR1 SNHLY and CDR2 FYNNEI. CDR3 length equals 17 residues. The V segment lost 5 bases and the J segment 6 bases; nucleotides outside the gene matches: 13. CDR3 sequence: CASSFIPRDREDEKLFF. The CDR3 nucleotides are TGTGCCAGCAGTTTCATACCCAGGGACAGGGAGGATGAAAAACTGTTTTTT.

Comments on this clone: The junction departs from germline at one end; a sequencing error may be responsible. This chain uses TRBV7-9 with TRBJ1-1, with 8 nucleotides matching TRBD1. The CDR3 is 14 residues long. CDR1 is SEHNR and CDR2 is FQNEAQ in the germline V gene (reference sequence). The CDR3 nucleotides are TGTTCCAGCAGCTCCGGACAGGGGAACACTGAAGCTTTCTTT. Translation: CSSSSGQGNTEAFF.

The genes are TRBV7-9 and TRBJ2-5; perhaps TRBD2 as D (6 bases). Germline V gene data show CDR1 as SEHNR and CDR2 as FQNEAQ (reference sequence). The CDR3 extends over 15 amino acids. V lost 9 bases to trimming and J lost 5 bases, with 22 bases between them. The chain's CDR3 is CASGGAGLAGETQYF. CDR3 in DNA: TGTGCCAGTGGAGGGGCCGGACTCGCCGGGGAGACCCAGTACTTC.

This chain links TRBV7-8 with TRBJ2-7, with 9 nucleotides matching TRBD2. This CDR3 comprises 13 residues. The trim removed 5 bases at V and 10 bases at J, leaving 9 bases unmatched. Germline V gene data show CDR1 as SGHVS and CDR2 as FQNEAQ. CDR3 nucleotide sequence: TGTGCCAGCAGCGTCAGACTAGCGGAGCAACAGTACTTC. Protein: CASSVRLAEQQYF.

The chain joins TRBV2 to TRBJ2-1; TRBD1 is a possible D gene (5 bases). Per the germline V gene, CDR1 is SNHLY and CDR2 is FYNNEI. This CDR3 has 14 residues. Trimming cost V 4 bases and J 13 bases, with 20 bases left between them. CDR3 nucleotide sequence: TGTGCCAGCAGTGGACAAGTAGGGGTGTCCGCTCAGTTCTTC. This encodes CASSGQVGVSAQFF.

V gene TRBV7-9 combines with J gene TRBJ1-1; D is ambiguous. Per germline, CDR1 SEHNR and CDR2 FQNEAQ (reference sequence). The CDR3 has 14 residues. Trimming removed 1 base at V and 3 bases at J, with 9 bases between. CDR3 residues: CASSLEPRYTEAFF. The CDR3 coding sequence is TGTGCCAGCAGCTTAGAACCCAGATACACTGAAGCTTTCTTT. Looking up the rest from reference TRBV7-9 and TRBJ1-1 gives the full variable domain: DTGVSQNPRHKITKRGQNVTFRCDPISEHNRLYWYRQTLGQGPEFLTYFQNEAQLEKSRLLSDRFSAERPKGSFSTLEIQRTEQGDSAMYLCASSLEPRYTEAFFGQGTRLTVV.

This clone was observed a handful of times. The genes are TRBV28 and TRBJ1-4; 11 nucleotides match TRBD1. The germline V gene has CDR1 MDHEN and CDR2 SYDVKM. The CDR3 consists of 17 residues. The V and J ends lost 6 bases and 2 bases, in that order; junction bases with no gene match: 8. CDR3 coding DNA: TGTGCCAGCAGATCGGACAGGGGGCCCCGCACTAATGAAAAACTGTTTTTT. Translating it yields CASRSDRGPRTNEKLFF.

The chain joins TRBV6-1 to TRBJ1-2; D might be TRBD1 (6 bases). Germline CDR1 MNHNS, CDR2 SASEGT. V lost 10 bases and J lost 8, with 23 bases in between. The CDR3 totals 14 residues. The CDR3: CAIDRHPSNLGYTF. In DNA form, the CDR3 reads TGTGCCATCGACAGGCACCCGTCTAACTTGGGCTACACCTTC.

The rearrangement uses TRBV27 and TRBJ2-5; a weak D match, TRBD1 (5 bases). CDR1 and CDR2 (germline): MNHEY, SMNVEV (reference sequence). The V end lost 2 bases, the J end lost 2 bases, and 9 bases lay between the germline ends. The CDR3 has 14 amino acids. CDR3 residues: CASSLGAHQETQYF. The CDR3 DNA reads as TGTGCCAGCAGTTTAGGGGCACATCAAGAGACCCAGTACTTC.

This chain joins TRBV2 and TRBJ2-1; 7 nucleotides align to TRBD2. V was pared by 7 bases and J by 1 base, with 7 bases of the junction left unmatched. Germline V lookup: CDR1 SNHLY, CDR2 FYNNEI. The CDR3 contains 15 residues. The CDR3 DNA sequence: TGTGCCAGCATCTCCGGGGGAGGGTCCTACAATGAGCAGTTCTTC. Its translation is CASISGGGSYNEQFF.

This chain joins TRBV6-5 and TRBJ2-2, with 12 bases lining up with TRBD2. CDR3 length equals 16 residues. Germline trimming cut 4 bases from V and 6 bases from J; bases unmatched to any gene: 6. Germline loops: CDR1 MNHEY, CDR2 SVGAGI. CDR3 DNA: TGTGCCAGCAGTTGGACTAGCGGGGAGTTGTCCGGGGAGCTGTTTTTT. Its protein product is CASSWTSGELSGELFF.

The rearrangement uses TRBV2 and TRBJ2-3, with a tentative D call TRBD2 (6 bases). Germline assignment: CDR1 SNHLY and CDR2 FYNNEI. The CDR3 has 13 residues. Trimming pared 8 bases from V and 3 bases from J, leaving 12 bases between. The CDR3 DNA sequence: TGTGCCAGCCCCGTGGAGGGTACAGATACGCAGTATTTT. Amino acids: CASPVEGTDTQYF.

The V and J genes are TRBV28 and TRBJ1-1, with 8 positions matching TRBD1. CDR1 and CDR2 from the germline V gene are MDHEN and SYDVKM. The CDR3 totals 16 residues. Germline trimming cut 6 bases from V and 4 bases from J; bases unmatched to any gene: 13. CDR3 sequence reads: CASRLPATGGGTEAFF. DNA of the CDR3: TGTGCCAGCAGACTCCCCGCAACAGGGGGGGGCACTGAAGCTTTCTTT.

The chain employs TRBV9 and TRBJ2-7, with D possibly TRBD2 on 5 matching bases. V lost 3 bases and J lost 7, with 17 bases in between. This CDR3 region has 14 residues. The germline V gene has CDR1 SGDLS and CDR2 YYNGEE. The CDR3 nucleotides read TGTGCCAGCAGCGCGTCTAACCTCCCGGGGGAGCAGTACTTC. It is translated as CASSASNLPGEQYF.

This chain uses TRBV7-9 with TRBJ2-7; 8 bases are shared with TRBD2. This CDR3 has 18 amino acids. Germline V gene data show CDR1 as SEHNR and CDR2 as FQNEAQ (reference sequence). The CDR3 DNA reads as TGTTCCATCTACCTACGCCGGGGTGGGCGGGAGGACTCCTACGAGCAGTACTTC. Residues: CSIYLRRGGREDSYEQYF. Full variable domain (rest looked up from reference TRBV7-9 and TRBJ2-7): DTGVSQNPRHKITKRGQNVTFRCDPISEHNRLYWYRQTLGQGPEFLTYFQNEAQLEKSRLLSDRFSAERPKGSFSTLEIQRTEQGDSAMYLCSIYLRRGGREDSYEQYFGPGTRLTVT.

The chain joins TRBV7-8 to TRBJ2-7; TRBD2 agrees at 8 bases. V lost 0 bases, J lost 7 bases, and 11 bases stayed unmatched. This CDR3 is 16 amino acids long. Germline CDR1 is SGHVS and CDR2 is FQNEAQ. CDR3 region: CASSLATSGGSREQYF. CDR3 in DNA: TGTGCCAGCAGCTTAGCTACTAGCGGCGGGAGTCGGGAGCAGTACTTC.

The rearrangement uses TRBV6-5 and TRBJ2-7, with 10 bases identical to TRBD1. There are 15 residues in the CDR3. Unmatched junction bases numbered 7, after V lost 4 bases and J lost 4 bases. The germline V gene has CDR1 MNHEY and CDR2 SVGAGI. The CDR3, as DNA: TGTGCCAGCAGTTCCCCCGGGACAGGGGAATACGAGCAGTACTTC. Translating gives CASSSPGTGEYEQYF.

V usage is TRBV7-2 and J usage is TRBJ2-7; 8 positions match TRBD2. The junction had 5 bases not matched to a gene; V was cut back by 1 base and J by 6 bases. The CDR3 runs 14 residues. Germline CDR1 reads SGHTA; CDR2 reads FQGNSA. CDR3 nucleotide sequence: TGTGCCAGCAGCTTAGGCCCCGGGGGGGGCGAGCAGTACTTC. This sequence encodes CASSLGPGGGEQYF.

The chain joins TRBV25-1 to TRBJ2-7; 8 bases are shared with TRBD1. This CDR3 comprises 13 residues. With 6 bases clipped from V and 2 bases from J, the junction kept 3 bases outside the gene matches. CDR1 and CDR2 (germline): MGHDK, SYGVNS. The CDR3 loop is CASRGTGAYEQYF. In nucleotides, the CDR3 is TGTGCCAGCAGGGGGACAGGTGCCTACGAGCAGTACTTC.

The rearrangement links TRBV29-1 to TRBJ2-1; 10 bases agree with TRBD2. The CDR3 sequence is 18 residues long. CDR1 SQVTM and CDR2 ANQGSEA come from the germline V gene. Trimming cost V 3 bases and J 14 bases; bases outside gene matches: 25. CDR3 nucleotide sequence: TGCAGCGTTGATTTTGGCGGGACAGGTCATACTAGCGGGGTCTGGGAGTTCTTC. Translation gives CSVDFGGTGHTSGVWEFF.

DNA of the CDR3: TGCGCCAGCAGCTCCGGGACTAGCGGACACAATGAGCAGTTCTTC. Protein product: CASSSGTSGHNEQFF. V gene TRBV5-1 combines with J gene TRBJ2-1, with TRBD2 matching over 11 bases. Germline V gene lookup returns CDR1 SGHRS and CDR2 YFSETQ. The ends lost 3 bases at V and 5 bases at J; junction bases unmatched: 4. CDR3 size: 15 residues.

This clone was counted a few times. The genes are TRBV7-6 and TRBJ2-7, with a tentative D call TRBD2 (5 bases). Germline loops: CDR1 SGHVS, CDR2 FNYEAQ. V was cut by 2 bases and J by 6 bases, with 8 bases left in between. This CDR3 is 12 amino acids long. The CDR3 DNA sequence: TGTGCCAGCAGCTTAAGTGGAGGCGAGCAGTACTTC. Its translation is CASSLSGGEQYF. The variable domain in full, with the rest retrieved from reference TRBV7-6 and TRBJ2-7, is GAGVSQSPRYKVTKRGQDVALRCDPISGHVSLYWYRQALGQGPEFLTYFNYEAQQDKSGLPNDRFSAERPEGSISTLTIQRTEQRDSAMYRCASSLSGGEQYFGPGTRLTVT.

This CDR3 reads CASSLGQGLETQYF. In DNA form, the CDR3 reads TGTGCCAGCAGTTTAGGCCAGGGGCTGGAGACCCAGTACTTC. V gene TRBV28 combines with J gene TRBJ2-5; the D gene is possibly TRBD1 (6 bases). The CDR3 length is 14 residues. CDR1 is MDHEN, CDR2 SYDVKM, per germline. Trimming left V 2 bases short and J 5 bases short, with 12 bases between.

Of note for this clone: At one end, the junction sequence differs from germline, possibly due to a read error. The chain joins TRBV28 to TRBJ1-2, with D unresolved. This CDR3 is 11 amino acids long. Germline values: CDR1 MDHEN, CDR2 SYDVKM. The DNA for the CDR3 is TGTGTCAGCGGTCTGGCCTATGGCTACACCTTC. Its protein is CVSGLAYGYTF.

This sequence joins TRBV5-1 and TRBJ2-6; weak D call: TRBD1 (5 bases). The germline V gene has CDR1 SGHRS and CDR2 YFSETQ. The CDR3 has 15 residues. V lost 6 bases and J lost 0, with 10 bases in between. The CDR3 DNA reads TGCGCCAGCACCGACAGAGCCTCTGGGGCCAACGTCCTGACTTTC. Translating gives CASTDRASGANVLTF.

CDR3 region: CASSPPLAGATYEQYF. The DNA of the CDR3 is TGTGCCAGCTCACCACCGTTGGCGGGAGCCACCTACGAGCAGTACTTC. V usage is TRBV18 and J usage is TRBJ2-7, with TRBD2 matching over 7 bases. The length of the CDR3 is 16 residues. The germline gives CDR1 KGHSH, CDR2 LQKENI. The J segment lost 2 bases and the V segment lost 0 bases, leaving 7 bases of the junction unmatched. The full variable domain, rest sourced from reference TRBV18 and TRBJ2-7, is NAGVMQNPRHLVRRRGQEARLRCSPMKGHSHVYWYRQLPEEGLKFMVYLQKENIIDESGMPKERFSAEFPKEGPSILRIQQVVRGDSAAYFCASSPPLAGATYEQYFGPGTRLTVT.

The gene calls are TRBV7-8 and TRBJ2-7, with TRBD2 matching 9 bases. The CDR3 has 13 amino acids. The germline V gene has CDR1 SGHVS and CDR2 FQNEAQ. V was pared by 5 bases and J by 6 bases, with 5 bases of the junction left unmatched. The CDR3 loop reads CASSTGTSSEQYF. The CDR3 DNA reads TGTGCCAGCAGCACCGGGACTAGCTCCGAGCAGTACTTC.